These T cell receptor beta chains were read from a single sample in a study of blood T cell repertoires in COVID-19. TCRdb keeps only in-frame clones here, not all; method: immunoSEQ multiplex PCR. The sample contains some 180,000 clones, over 75% of which appear only once. The sequenced material came from peripheral blood. All receptors derive from an elderly woman with active or convalescent COVID-19. Each CDR3 is given with its conserved first and last residue. The listing skips clone size in some rows; elsewhere it reads once, few, many or a size class.

j_gene | abundance | v_gene | CDR3aa
TRBJ1-2 | few | TRBV12-3/TRBV12-4 | CASSFGGYTF
TRBJ2-7 | NA | TRBV10-3 | CAISESPGQTSYEQYF
TRBJ1-1 | NA | TRBV5-1 | CASSLGQKNTEAFF
TRBJ2-5 | NA | TRBV7-2 | CASSLRLAGGPETQYF
TRBJ1-2 | NA | TRBV19 | CASSISGGANYGYTF
TRBJ2-5 | NA | TRBV19 | CASSISLAIETQYF
TRBJ1-1 | NA | TRBV14 | CASSQIRTGQGKIW
TRBJ1-2 | NA | TRBV23-1 | CARPPFKTGVYGYTF
TRBJ2-7 | few | TRBV23-1 | CASSQPRDSAYEQYF
TRBJ2-3 | NA | TRBV7-9 | CASSFPRGQESDTQYF
TRBJ2-3 | NA | TRBV4-2 | CASSQDWSTDTQYF
TRBJ2-3 | NA | TRBV2 | CASSPRGGAGTDTQYF
TRBJ1-2 | NA | TRBV6-5 | CASSYGTLGGYTF
TRBJ1-2 | NA | TRBV28 | CASSILDRAHGYTF
TRBJ1-1 | NA | TRBV2 | CASSESEETEAFF
TRBJ1-3 | few | TRBV7-7 | CASSREAGNTIYF
TRBJ2-1 | NA | TRBV6-5 | CASLTSGGANEQFF
TRBJ1-6 | NA | TRBV30 | CAWSWGTNSPLHF
TRBJ2-5 | NA | TRBV5-1 | CASSLSSGGVQETQYF
TRBJ1-5 | NA | TRBV19 | CASSIGQGSNQPQHF
TRBJ2-1 | NA | TRBV5-1 | CASSFQGSGDYEQFF
TRBJ1-1 | NA | TRBV5-6 | CASSTDVARGAFF
TRBJ2-2 | NA | TRBV28 | CASSLGQATGELFF
TRBJ1-6 | NA | TRBV27 | CASSLYPGVNSPLHF
TRBJ1-6 | NA | TRBV2 | CASREGGFSPLHF
TRBJ2-1 | NA | TRBV5-1 | CASSLNARSSYNEQFF
TRBJ2-7 | NA | TRBV5-6 | CASSFGGVINEQYF
TRBJ2-7 | NA | TRBV18 | CASSRRQGDGYEQYF
TRBJ2-5 | once | TRBV28 | CASSFSGGAETQYF
TRBJ1-1 | NA | TRBV28 | CASSTEGRGEAFF
TRBJ2-5 | NA | TRBV5-1 | CASSLGGQVETQYF
TRBJ2-1 | NA | TRBV5-1 | CASSLVGGGANEQFF
TRBJ2-2 | NA | TRBV2 | CASRLGTSGGELFF
TRBJ1-3 | NA | TRBV5-4 | CASSSQRVAGNTIYF
TRBJ2-7 | NA | TRBV28 | CASSPAGQGYEQYF
TRBJ2-7 | few | TRBV5-1 | CASGDPQGALEQYF
TRBJ1-4 | once | TRBV5-1 | CASSLSSPNNEKLFF
TRBJ1-2 | NA | TRBV6-5 | CASSYSAGSPKYGYTF
TRBJ1-3 | NA | TRBV28 | CASRGQSGNTIYF
TRBJ1-6 | NA | TRBV15 | CATSRMGTGGEPLHF
TRBJ2-3 | NA | TRBV6-5 | CASRERTDTQYF
TRBJ1-2 | NA | TRBV3-1/TRBV3-2 | CASRSGQSYGYTF
TRBJ1-1 | NA | TRBV19 | CASSRTGVPEAFF
TRBJ2-1 | NA | TRBV18 | CASSPGRTGLNEQFF
TRBJ1-1 | few | TRBV5-4 | CASSWGGRNTEAFF
TRBJ2-3 | few | TRBV2 | CASSEAQDTQYF
TRBJ2-5 | NA | TRBV7-7 | CASSAQTGRAETQYF
TRBJ2-1 | NA | TRBV5-1 | CASSSLGDAGGYFYNEQFF
TRBJ1-5 | NA | TRBV29-1 | CSVGTANQPQHF
TRBJ1-3 | NA | TRBV2 | CASSERGQGNTIYF